The 27 T cell receptor beta chains presented below share a single source sample, sequenced in a study of blood T cell repertoires in COVID-19. Data came from immunoSEQ multiplex PCR; TCRdb stores just in-frame clones and leaves some out. The sample includes fewer than 30,000 clones, 72% seen only once; the top ten take around 21%. Sequences were obtained from peripheral blood. The receptors were sampled from a boy aged 2 to 10 with active or convalescent COVID-19.

The rearrangement uses TRBV4-1 and TRBJ2-2; 11 bases are shared with TRBD2. V shed 4 bases and J 3 bases; nucleotides not matched to a gene: 7. The CDR3 is 17 residues long. Germline lookup yields CDR1 MGHRA and CDR2 YSYEKL. The CDR3 coding sequence is TGCGCCAGCAGCCTTATAGCGGGAGGGGGGGACACCGGGGAGCTGTTTTTT. Protein: CASSLIAGGGDTGELFF.

Only one count was recorded for this clone. As DNA, the CDR3 is TGCAGCGTTGAAACGAGGGGGTGGGGTGAGCAGTTCTTC. Amino acids: CSVETRGWGEQFF. The chain uses TRBV29-1 and TRBJ2-1; TRBD1 is a possible D gene (6 bases). V lost 2 bases and J lost 9, with 14 bases in between. The V gene's germline CDR1 is SQVTM and CDR2 ANQGSEA. The CDR3 is 13 amino acids.

The chain couples TRBV19 to TRBJ2-6; D unclear. The germline V gene encodes CDR1 LNHDA and CDR2 SQIVND (reference sequence). The CDR3 is 17 residues long. Trimming took off 1 base at V and 0 bases at J, with 10 bases between the two ends. The CDR3 sequence: CASSIGQAVSGANVLTF. The CDR3 DNA reads as TGTGCCAGTAGTATAGGGCAGGCCGTCTCTGGGGCCAACGTCCTGACTTTC.

The gene calls are TRBV29-1 and TRBJ1-2; D is possibly TRBD1 (6 bases). The length of the CDR3 is 12 residues. CDR1 is SQVTM and CDR2 is ANQGSEA in the germline V gene. Trimming took 7 bases from V and 5 from J, leaving 14 bases between them. CDR3 DNA: TGCAGCGATCAGGGGAGGGATTATGGCTACACCTTC. Protein sequence: CSDQGRDYGYTF.

The rearrangement links TRBV14 to TRBJ2-1; D may be TRBD1 (6 bases). Deletions cut 3 bases from V and 9 bases from J, with 9 bases between. The CDR3 sequence is 12 residues long. Germline CDR1 reads SGHDN; CDR2 reads FVKESK. In DNA form, the CDR3 reads TGTGCCAGCAGCCATCAGGGGTCTGAGCAGTTCTTC. As protein: CASSHQGSEQFF.

This chain's CDR3 is CAWTRQGGVAGYTF. The CDR3 coding sequence is TGTGCCTGGACCCGTCAGGGTGGGGTAGCTGGCTACACCTTC. The rearrangement links TRBV30 to TRBJ1-2; weak D call: TRBD1 (5 bases). CDR1 is GTSNPN, CDR2 SVGIG, per germline (reference sequence). V lost 4 bases and J lost 7, with 19 bases in between. This CDR3 comprises 14 residues.

The V and J genes are TRBV20-1 and TRBJ1-2; D gene ambiguous. This CDR3 contains 13 residues. In germline, CDR1 is DFQATT, CDR2 SNEGSKA (reference sequence). V was pared by 3 bases and J by 5 bases, with 13 bases between. For the CDR3, the DNA is TGCAGTGCTAGTGACGGAGTGTCATATGGCTACACCTTC. Translating it yields CSASDGVSYGYTF.

This chain joins TRBV5-1 and TRBJ2-3; a possible D gene is TRBD2 (6 bases). Trimming removed 4 bases from V and 2 bases from J, with 17 bases in between. The CDR3 has 16 amino acids. Germline loops: CDR1 SGHRS, CDR2 YFSETQ. The CDR3 reads CASSPRLALATDTQYF. The CDR3 DNA follows: TGCGCCAGCAGCCCCAGGCTAGCGCTAGCCACAGATACGCAGTATTTT.

This clone came up a few times. Written as DNA, the CDR3 is TGTGCCAGCAGTTACTCGGGACTAGGAGGGGGCGATGAGCAGTTCTTC. Translating gives CASSYSGLGGGDEQFF. The V call is TRBV6-2 or TRBV6-3, the J call TRBJ2-1; possible D gene TRBD2, 8 bases. This CDR3 spans 16 amino acids. Germline CDR1 is MNHEY and CDR2 is SVGEGT. The ends were cut back, 0 bases at V and 8 bases at J, with 17 bases in the middle.

The J gene is TRBJ2-5, the V gene TRBV11-3; TRBD1 is a possible D gene (7 bases). V gave up 5 bases and J gave up 5 bases, with 18 bases separating them. Germline loops: CDR1 SGHNT, CDR2 YENEEA. The CDR3 has 15 amino acids. The CDR3 nucleotides are TGTGCCAGCAGCCCCCGGACAGGAGGGACGGAGACCCAGTACTTC. It translates to CASSPRTGGTETQYF.

This clone was detected only a few times. Here the CDR3 reads CASGSGGRQPQHF. As DNA, the CDR3 is TGTGCTAGTGGTTCCGGGGGACGGCAGCCCCAGCATTTT. This chain uses TRBV12-5 with TRBJ1-5, with a tentative D call TRBD1 (5 bases). From germline, CDR1 is LGHNT and CDR2 FRNRAP. Deletions cut 4 bases from V and 7 bases from J, with 11 bases between. This CDR3 contains 13 residues.

J is TRBJ2-1 and V is TRBV6-6, with D maybe TRBD2 (6 bases). The CDR3 runs 14 residues. Germline V gene data show CDR1 as MNHNY and CDR2 as SVGAGI (reference sequence). V was pared by 8 bases and J by 4 bases, with 15 bases between. The DNA of the CDR3 is TGTGCCAGCTATTCAACGGGGACTTACAATGAGCAGTTCTTC. Translation gives CASYSTGTYNEQFF.

The chain uses TRBV29-1 and TRBJ2-1; TRBD2 agrees at 12 bases. Germline V CDR1 and CDR2: SQVTM, ANQGSEA. Trimming removed 3 bases from V and 6 bases from J; junction bases left unmatched: 6. The CDR3 is 15 amino acids. CDR3: CSVDPSGGGPNEQFF. DNA of the CDR3: TGCAGCGTTGATCCTAGCGGGGGGGGGCCCAATGAGCAGTTCTTC.

The chain employs TRBV11-2 and TRBJ1-1; D perhaps matches TRBD1 (5 bases). V lost 1 base and J lost 8, with 17 bases in between. The germline gives CDR1 SGHAT, CDR2 FQNNGV. CDR3 length: 15 residues. The CDR3 region is CASSLGGSRGGEAFF. DNA for the CDR3: TGTGCCAGCAGCTTAGGGGGATCGAGGGGAGGAGAAGCTTTCTTT.

This rearrangement joins TRBV10-3 to TRBJ2-5; 8 bases align to TRBD1. Germline assignment: CDR1 ENHRY and CDR2 SYGVKD. The junction had 9 bases not matched to a gene; V was cut back by 3 bases and J by 3 bases. The CDR3 loop spans 16 amino acids. The CDR3 loop reads CAISEIGTGLEETQYF. The DNA of the CDR3 is TGTGCCATCAGTGAAATAGGGACAGGTTTGGAAGAGACCCAGTACTTC.

This rearrangement joins TRBV6-1 to TRBJ2-1; D is possibly TRBD2 (5 bases). The CDR3 sequence is 15 residues long. CDR1 is MNHNS and CDR2 is SASEGT in the germline V gene. V lost 2 bases to trimming and J lost 7 bases, with 15 bases between them. DNA for the CDR3: TGTGCCAGCAGTGAAAGGAGAGCCTCGGGGAATGAGCAGTTCTTC. Protein: CASSERRASGNEQFF.

This rearrangement joins TRBV7-8 to TRBJ2-3; 7 positions agree with TRBD1. In germline, CDR1 is SGHVS, CDR2 FQNEAQ. With V trimmed by 0 bases and J by 2 bases, 8 bases remained unmatched. CDR3 length: 17 amino acids. This CDR3 is CASSLAWAGGSTDTQYF. In DNA form, the CDR3 reads TGTGCCAGCAGCTTAGCCTGGGCAGGGGGTTCCACAGATACGCAGTATTTT.

The chain's CDR3 is CATSRDPSRSNQPQHF. In DNA, the CDR3 is TGTGCCACCAGCAGAGATCCCAGCAGGAGCAATCAGCCCCAGCATTTT. The chain carries TRBV15 and TRBJ1-5; D remains unclear. V was cut by 0 bases and J by 1 base, with 10 bases left in between. Germline V gives CDR1 LNHNV, CDR2 YYDKDF (reference sequence). The CDR3 is 16 residues long.

This rearrangement joins TRBV10-1 to TRBJ2-4; TRBD2 might be the D (5 bases). V lost 0 bases and J lost 10, with 10 bases in between. CDR1 is WNHNN, CDR2 SYGVQD, per germline (reference sequence). This CDR3 spans 13 amino acids. Here the CDR3 reads CASSESGSGIQYF. CDR3 sequence (DNA): TGCGCCAGCAGTGAGTCGGGCTCGGGAATTCAGTACTTC.

The chain employs TRBV25-1 and TRBJ2-6, with 10 bases aligning to TRBD1. V shed 8 bases and J 2 bases; nucleotides not matched to a gene: 3. Germline assignment: CDR1 MGHDK and CDR2 SYGVNS. This CDR3 contains 15 residues. The CDR3 loop reads CASRDRGAGANVLTF. The CDR3, as DNA: TGTGCCAGCCGGGACAGGGGTGCTGGGGCCAACGTCCTGACTTTC.

As DNA, the CDR3 is TGTGCCAGCAGCTCGACAGGGGGAACCGGGGAGCTGTTTTTT. This translates into CASSSTGGTGELFF. This chain connects TRBV7-8 to TRBJ2-2; 9 bases match TRBD1. Germline V gene sequence: CDR1 SGHVS, CDR2 FQNEAQ. The CDR3 has 14 amino acids. The V gene end was trimmed by 4 bases and the J gene end by 5 bases; junction bases not matched to a gene: 2.

The V and J genes are TRBV9 and TRBJ2-5; TRBD2 matches at 14 bases. The CDR3 spans 19 residues. V shed 4 bases, J shed 1 base, and the junction held 12 bases outside the gene matches. Per the germline V gene, CDR1 is SGDLS and CDR2 is YYNGEE. The CDR3 DNA is TGTGCCAGCAGCCCCCCTGGACTAGCGGGGGGCAGCGCCCAAGAGACCCAGTACTTC. Protein sequence: CASSPPGLAGGSAQETQYF.

The gene calls are TRBV7-6 and TRBJ2-5, with TRBD2 identical over 9 bases. The CDR3 consists of 15 residues. The J segment lost 3 bases and the V segment lost 5 bases, leaving 7 bases of the junction unmatched. The germline CDR1 and CDR2 sequences are SGHVS and FNYEAQ. This chain's CDR3 is CASSRGRTSEETQYF. The CDR3 DNA is TGTGCCAGCAGCCGAGGGCGGACTAGCGAAGAGACCCAGTACTTC.

J is TRBJ2-7 and V is TRBV5-5; D is ambiguous. V lost 0 bases and J 2 bases, leaving 12 bases between the germline ends. Germline loops: CDR1 SGHKS, CDR2 YYEKEE (reference sequence). The CDR3 consists of 15 residues. The CDR3: CASSLAFRTAYEQYV. CDR3 DNA sequence: TGTGCCAGCAGCTTGGCCTTTCGTACAGCCTACGAGCAGTACGTC.

The chain combines TRBV28 with TRBJ2-7, with D maybe TRBD2 (6 bases). Germline values: CDR1 MDHEN, CDR2 SYDVKM. The CDR3 length is 15 residues. Trimming took 6 bases from V and 1 from J, leaving 16 bases between them. The CDR3 region has the DNA TGTGCCAGCAGCCGGGGGAAGGGAAGTTCCTACGAGCAGTACTTC. Protein product: CASSRGKGSSYEQYF.

The chain employs TRBV29-1 and TRBJ1-1, with D unclear. CDR1 is SQVTM, CDR2 ANQGSEA, per germline. V lost 5 bases, J lost 2 bases, and 15 bases lay in between. The CDR3 has 14 residues. CDR3 sequence reads: CSVRSGRANTEAFF. DNA for the CDR3: TGCAGCGTTCGATCGGGGAGGGCTAACACTGAAGCTTTCTTT.

The J gene is TRBJ1-5, the V gene TRBV6-2 or TRBV6-3; a weak D match, TRBD1 (6 bases). Per germline, CDR1 MNHEY and CDR2 SVGEGT. Trimming removed 6 bases at V and 1 base at J, with 13 bases between. The CDR3 runs 15 residues. The CDR3 protein is CASSDTGRSNQPQHF. The CDR3 region has the DNA TGTGCCAGCAGCGATACAGGGCGAAGCAATCAGCCCCAGCATTTT.